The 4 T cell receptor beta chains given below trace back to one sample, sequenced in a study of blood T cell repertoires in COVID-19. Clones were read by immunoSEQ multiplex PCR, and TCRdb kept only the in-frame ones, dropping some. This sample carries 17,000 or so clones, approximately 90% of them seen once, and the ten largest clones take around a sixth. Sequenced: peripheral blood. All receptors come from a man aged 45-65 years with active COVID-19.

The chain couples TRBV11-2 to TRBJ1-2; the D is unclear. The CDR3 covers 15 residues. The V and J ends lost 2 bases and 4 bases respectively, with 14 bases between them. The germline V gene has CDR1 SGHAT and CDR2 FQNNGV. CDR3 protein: CASSLFRSPSYGYTF. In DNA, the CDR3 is TGTGCCAGCAGCTTATTTAGATCACCGAGCTATGGCTACACCTTC.

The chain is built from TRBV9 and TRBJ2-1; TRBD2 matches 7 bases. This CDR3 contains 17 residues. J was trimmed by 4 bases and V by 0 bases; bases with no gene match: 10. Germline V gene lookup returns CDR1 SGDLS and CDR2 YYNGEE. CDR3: CASSVGGSGPGYNEQFF. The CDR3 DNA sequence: TGTGCCAGCAGCGTAGGGGGTAGCGGGCCAGGTTACAATGAGCAGTTCTTC.

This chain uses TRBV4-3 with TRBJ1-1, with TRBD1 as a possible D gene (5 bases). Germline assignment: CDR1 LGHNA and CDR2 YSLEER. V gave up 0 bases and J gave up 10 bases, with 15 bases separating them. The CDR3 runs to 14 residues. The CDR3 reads CASSQDIQVKAAFF. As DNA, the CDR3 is TGCGCCAGCAGCCAAGATATACAGGTTAAGGCAGCTTTCTTT.

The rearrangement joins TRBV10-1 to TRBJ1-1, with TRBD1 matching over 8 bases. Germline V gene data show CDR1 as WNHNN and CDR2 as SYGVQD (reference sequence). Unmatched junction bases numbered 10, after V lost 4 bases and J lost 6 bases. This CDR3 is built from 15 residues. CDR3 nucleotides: TGCGCCAGCAGTGGCCATGGACAGGGAAAGGCTGAAGCTTTCTTT. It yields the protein CASSGHGQGKAEAFF.